This T cell receptor (beta chain) was recorded in a study of blood T cell repertoires in COVID-19 (dated by TCRdb to 2018 to 2020). Looking at the study overall: Collaborator samples came from the United States, Italy and Spain and covered acute and convalescent phases of COVID-19. Where HLA class I and class II types were available, the types were taken from metadata supplied by the sample provider, not from assay-based typing. Subjects who had been exposed to COVID-19, were actively infected with it, or had recovered from it provided the deeply sampled blood TCRbeta repertoires that made up the dataset. The prospective study material was composed of cDNA or gDNA derived from T cells, B-cell-depleted T cells, or PBMCs. The repertoires were made available in a free public database intended to serve as a resource for research on the immune response to SARS-CoV-2. Samples came from the ongoing ImmuneRACE study (first 160 participants) plus 1,254 subjects from 6 global collaborators. Nearly every sample came with metadata listing a de-identified subject ID, COVID-19 status, age in years and sex.

Enrolling through a virtual design, the prospective study's participants ranged in age from roughly 18 to 89 years and lived across 20 to 30 United States geographic areas. Cohort assignment in the prospective study relied on participant-reported clinical history from a screening survey and a study questionnaire. Each participant in the prospective study had whole blood, serum and a nasopharyngeal or oropharyngeal swab collected by mobile phlebotomists. Additional blood draws and questionnaires over a 2-month period could optionally be provided by prospective study participants. Before DNA extraction, prospective study blood samples were shipped either frozen or at room temperature. CDR1 MGHDK and CDR2 SYGVNS were looked up in the germline V gene. Taken from cysteine to phenylalanine, the CDR3 has 15 residues. The only DNA kept is the CDR3, 45 bases in frame from the first base. V ends up 8 bases short and J 2 bases short, with an unmatched junction base count of 4.

The investigation overall reported the following: Clinical and demographic metadata were provided uncurated, with the amount varying by source and participant.

The immunoSEQ Assay, a bias-controlled multiplex PCR, was used to amplify TCRbeta CDR3 regions from genomic DNA. The source study handled its data this way. The number of nucleated cells in each sample was estimated from the amplification of reference gene primers within the assay. To quantify the absolute abundance of each unique TCRbeta CDR3 rearrangement, sequence reads were collapsed and filtered. For each sample, productive Simpson clonality was calculated as the square root of Simpson's diversity index across productive rearrangements. TCRdb took over this immuneACCESS table, retaining in-frame rearrangements with V and J assigned. Such tables are incomplete; in checked studies, under half of the missing clones stem from an unresolved V gene, and the remainder is unexplained. That table is the source of V, J and clone size, and D and trimming were worked out from the DNA. The sample profile shows about 250,000 clones; approximately 85% of them were found once. The top ten constitute approximately 8.6% of the sample.

Regarding this clone: Its antigen is not yet known. Within one base of it there is no much larger clone, and no base qualities were kept.

The rearrangement joined TRBV25-1 to TRBJ1-6, and 9 bases in between align with TRBD1. Sequencing used PBMCs or T cells enriched from blood (not recorded which). This receptor was identified in a woman between 45 and 65 years old with acute COVID-19. The DNA reads TGTGCCAGCTCGGGACAGGGACCCTATAATTCACCCCTCCACTTT. The resulting protein is CASSGQGPYNSPLHF.